The next 12 T cell receptor beta chains were all read from a single sample in a study of regulatory T cells in long-lasting Graves disease. Through Arm-PCR of CDR3 regions and iRepertoire HTBI primers, TCR beta libraries were built. TCRdb itself ran the multiplex PCR reads through MiXCR, one entry per CDR3 protein. The sample lists 450,000 to 700,000 distinct CDR3 sequences; approximately 13% were seen once. Sample time point: newly diagnosed GD, antithyroid drugs for less than 3 months. PBMC-derived RNA was used for the TCR library. These data also formed part of another study, on T cells in Graves' hyperthyroidism and ophthalmopathy.

The sequenced sample was peripheral blood mononuclear cells (PBMCs), obtained at new diagnosis, from a patient treated with antithyroid drugs. All receptors come from a man younger than 45 with Graves disease.

This clonotype was seen many times. This chain uses TRBV19 with TRBJ2-1; D is ambiguous. This CDR3 is 15 amino acids long. V shed 3 bases and J shed 0 bases, with 9 bases lying between them. In germline, CDR1 is LNHDA, CDR2 SQIVND (reference sequence). The CDR3 loop reads CASSIWKSSYNEQFF. In DNA, the CDR3 is TGTGCCAGTAGTATCTGGAAAAGCTCCTACAATGAGCAGTTCTTC.

This clonotype was detected many times. The V and J genes are TRBV2 and TRBJ2-7; D may be TRBD1 (7 bases). Germline loops: CDR1 SNHLY, CDR2 FYNNEI. The CDR3 is 17 amino acids. Trimming removed 6 bases from V and 4 bases from J, with 25 bases in between. CDR3 in amino acids: CASRLSRGDLSVYEQYF. CDR3 sequence (DNA): TGTGCCAGCAGATTAAGCAGGGGGGACTTGTCCGTGTACGAGCAGTACTTC.

This clonotype was seen at least ten times. The V and J genes are TRBV7-2 and TRBJ2-2; D could derive from TRBD1 or TRBD2 (5 bases each). Trimming shortened V by 6 bases and J by 6 bases, and 23 bases separated the two germline ends. This CDR3 is built from 17 residues. In germline, CDR1 is SGHTA, CDR2 FQGNSA. This chain's CDR3 is CASRRMGQGATSGELFF. The CDR3 nucleotides are TGTGCCAGCAGGCGGATGGGGCAGGGAGCGACCTCCGGGGAGCTGTTTTTT.

The table lists this clonotype with a few counts. V usage is TRBV6-2 or TRBV6-3 and J usage is TRBJ2-1; no firm D call. CDR1 MNHEY and CDR2 SVGEGT come from the germline V gene. The CDR3 is 12 amino acids. V lost 5 bases, J lost 7 bases, and 9 bases lay in between. CDR3 protein: CASSVEWNEQFF. The CDR3 bases are TGTGCCAGCAGTGTTGAGTGGAATGAGCAGTTCTTC.

This clonotype was seen ten or more times. CDR3 DNA sequence: TGTGCCAGCAGTTACTCTGCATTCTCAGCGGGAGGCCCGCAGTACTTC. Translating it yields CASSYSAFSAGGPQYF. The chain is built from TRBV6-5 and TRBJ2-7; 9 bases match TRBD2. The V gene end was trimmed by 0 bases and the J gene end by 9 bases; junction bases not matched to a gene: 12. This CDR3 comprises 16 residues. CDR1 is MNHEY and CDR2 is SVGAGI in the germline V gene.

This clonotype was detected ten times or more. The chain combines TRBV10-3 with TRBJ2-7; 10 bases are shared with TRBD2. The CDR3 is 16 amino acids. Looked up from germline, CDR1 is ENHRY and CDR2 is SYGVKD. Unmatched junction bases numbered 9, after V lost 4 bases and J lost 3 bases. In DNA form, the CDR3 reads TGTGCCATCAGTGCCGCCGTTAGCGGGGGGAACTACGAGCAGTACTTC. This gives the protein CAISAAVSGGNYEQYF.

Details on this clonotype: This sequence is one base from a far larger clone and is likely a read error. This chain uses TRBV2 with TRBJ2-5; no definite D call. The J call may be in error: the DNA end matches TRBJ2-1 better. Germline CDR1 and CDR2: SNHLY and FYNNEI. CDR3 length equals 17 residues. CDR3 nucleotides: TGTGCCAGCAGTGAAATGGTAGTGAGCCCCCCCGACAATGAGCAGTTCTTC. Its protein product is CASSEMVVSPPDNEQFF.

This clonotype was seen many times. The chain uses TRBV12-3 or TRBV12-4 and TRBJ2-7, with D perhaps TRBD1 (5 bases). This CDR3 comprises 15 residues. Trimming took off 1 base at V and 6 bases at J, with 16 bases between the two ends. The CDR3 DNA reads TGTGCCAGCAGTTTAGGGGTCCAGGGATTAGGCGAGCAGTACTTC. Translated: CASSLGVQGLGEQYF.

The chain carries TRBV3-1 and TRBJ2-7; the match to TRBD2 covers 7 bases. With 0 bases clipped from V and 5 bases from J, the junction kept 7 bases outside the gene matches. Germline CDR1 reads LGHDT; CDR2 reads YNNKEL (reference sequence). The CDR3 length is 15 residues. This CDR3 is CASSQETGGVHEQYF. The CDR3, as DNA: TGTGCCAGCAGCCAAGAGACGGGGGGTGTCCACGAGCAGTACTTC.

This clonotype was counted ten times or more. V usage is TRBV7-9 and J usage is TRBJ2-4, with 7 bases lining up with TRBD2. The germline gives CDR1 SEHNR, CDR2 FQNEAQ (reference sequence). The junction had 4 bases not matched to a gene; V was cut back by 5 bases and J by 0 bases. This CDR3 has 15 amino acids. CDR3 nucleotides: TGTGCCAGCAGCCTTACGGGGGGAGCCAAAAACATTCAGTACTTC. Its protein is CASSLTGGAKNIQYF.

This clonotype has a handful of counts. The rearrangement joins TRBV12-3 or TRBV12-4 to TRBJ2-4, with 7 bases matching TRBD1. CDR3 length equals 14 residues. Trimming cost V 7 bases and J 1 base; bases outside gene matches: 4. DNA for the CDR3: TGTGCCAGCAACTTACAGGGGGCCAAAAACATTCAGTACTTC. Translation: CASNLQGAKNIQYF.

This clonotype has more than one count but fewer than ten. The chain couples TRBV20-1 to TRBJ2-1; 10 bases match TRBD2. CDR3 length: 11 residues. V was pared by 6 bases and J by 10 bases, with 3 bases of the junction left unmatched. CDR1 DFQATT and CDR2 SNEGSKA come from the germline V gene (reference sequence). This CDR3 is CSAETSGEQFF. DNA of the CDR3: TGCAGTGCAGAGACTAGCGGGGAGCAGTTCTTC.